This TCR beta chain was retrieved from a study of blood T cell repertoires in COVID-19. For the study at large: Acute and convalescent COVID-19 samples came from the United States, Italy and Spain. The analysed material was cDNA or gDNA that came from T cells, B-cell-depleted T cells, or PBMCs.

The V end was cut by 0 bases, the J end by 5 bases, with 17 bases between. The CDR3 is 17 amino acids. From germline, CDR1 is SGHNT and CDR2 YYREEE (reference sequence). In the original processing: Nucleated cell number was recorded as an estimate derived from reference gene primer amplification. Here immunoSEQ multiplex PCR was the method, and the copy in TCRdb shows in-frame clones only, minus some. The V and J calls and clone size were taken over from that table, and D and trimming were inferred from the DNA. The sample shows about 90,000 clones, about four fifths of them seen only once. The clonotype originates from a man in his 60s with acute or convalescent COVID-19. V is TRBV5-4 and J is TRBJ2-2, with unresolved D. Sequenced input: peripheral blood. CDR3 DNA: TGTGCCAGCAGCTTGGTGTCAGGCGATCATGGGACCGGGGAGCTGTTTTTT. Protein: CASSLVSGDHGTGELFF.